The TCR beta chain described here comes from a study of blood T cells in healthy people across ages. With a J-beta primer mix and a sample-barcoded 5' primer, a second PCR ran 7 to 11 cycles. Template switching added a 12-random-nucleotide identifier to every cDNA molecule. TCRdb re-derived calls from the 5' RACE reads in MiXCR, one entry per CDR3 protein. The table has roughly 680,000 distinct CDR3 sequences, roughly 21% seen once; the top ten hold about 3.6%. V dropped 4 bases and J dropped 4; count of bases not matched to a gene: 6. Germline CDR1 and CDR2: SGHTA and FQGNSA. The CDR3 covers 15 residues. This clonotype was found a few times. What it binds is unknown. Broader study findings: Estimated diversity across one million T cells was deemed an underestimate.

The receptor was isolated from a man between 65 and 85 years old in good health. This chain links TRBV7-2 with TRBJ2-3; 9 bases fit TRBD2. Sample: blood. CDR3: CASSSGTSQADTQYF. The DNA of the CDR3 is TGTGCCAGCAGCTCAGGGACTAGCCAAGCAGATACGCAGTATTTT.